This T cell receptor (beta chain) was found in a study of CD8 T cells in Susac syndrome. Reverse transcription of roughly 0.45 to 1 ug RNA was performed with random hexamers. With immunoSEQ multiplex PCR, TCR beta CDR3 was amplified across 54 Vbeta and 13 Jbeta. TCRdb passed the immunoSEQ multiplex PCR reads through MiXCR, listing each CDR3 protein once. Here the sample spans approximately 220,000 distinct CDR3 sequences, roughly 92% being singletons. It was treatment-naive patients with stable or active relapsing-remitting disease who made up the multiple sclerosis controls. TEMRA cells were FACS-enriched, and CD8+ and CD4+ T cells were isolated negatively. Between the trimmed V and J ends, which lost 2 bases and 4 bases, there was a span of 4 bases. CDR1 and CDR2 from the germline V gene are SGHNT and YYREEE (reference sequence). The CDR3 length is 12 residues.

This chain joins TRBV5-4 and TRBJ2-1; D is undetermined. The receptor comes from a human donor with multiple sclerosis. What was sequenced was CD8+ T cells from PBMCs. CDR3 sequence reads: CASSFSYNEQFF. CDR3 coding DNA: TGTGCCAGCAGCTTCTCGTACAATGAGCAGTTCTTC.